These 19 T cell receptor beta chains originate from one sample sequenced in a study of shared clonotypes between healthy human individuals (dated by TCRdb to 2020 to 2022). The library was obtained by the immunoSEQ multiplex PCR assay. TCRdb provides this immuneACCESS table in a form limited to in-frame rearrangements. Some clones are lacking; in checked studies, under half of them reflect an unresolved V gene, and why the rest are absent is not known. The sample profile shows roughly 2 million clones; approximately 95% of them were found once. Of the sample, roughly 0.13% falls within the top ten clones. What was sequenced was naive CD4+ T cells sorted from blood. The cell subset or site label of this sample denotes: CD45RA+ positively selected. These receptors were taken from a man between 18 and 29 years old in good health.

This chain connects TRBV29-1 to TRBJ2-5; TRBD2 matches 9 bases. The CDR3 sequence is 13 residues long. Germline assignment: CDR1 SQVTM and CDR2 ANQGSEA. Trimming removed 6 bases from V and 4 bases from J; junction bases left unmatched: 6. The chain's CDR3 is CSVMAGGSETQYF. The CDR3 DNA is TGCAGCGTCATGGCGGGAGGGTCAGAGACCCAGTACTTC.

The rearrangement uses TRBV5-1 and TRBJ2-3, with D hard to call. Germline V CDR1 and CDR2: SGHRS, YFSETQ. The CDR3 has 16 residues. Trimming stripped 0 bases from V and 0 bases from J, with 11 bases between. The CDR3 DNA is TGCGCCAGCAGCTTGGGTGGGCCTCTTAGCACAGATACGCAGTATTTT. Protein sequence: CASSLGGPLSTDTQYF. The whole variable domain, filled in from reference TRBV5-1 and TRBJ2-3, reads KAGVTQTPRYLIKTRGQQVTLSCSPISGHRSVSWYQQTPGQGLQFLFEYFSETQRNKGNFPGRFSGRQFSNSRSEMNVSTLELGDSALYLCASSLGGPLSTDTQYFGPGTRLTVL.

A few counts support this clone. The chain combines TRBV6-6 with TRBJ1-6; no reliable D call. This CDR3 contains 11 residues. In germline, CDR1 is MNHNY, CDR2 SVGAGI (reference sequence). V shed 4 bases and J shed 10 bases, with 5 bases lying between them. Written as DNA, the CDR3 is TGTGCCAGCAGTTCGGAGTCACCCCTCCACTTT. It is translated as CASSSESPLHF.

Here the CDR3 DNA reads TGCGCCAGCAGCCCAAAGGGACAGATTACTACCGGGGAGCTGTTTTTT. Its translation is CASSPKGQITTGELFF. The chain recombines TRBV5-1 with TRBJ2-2; 7 bases map to TRBD1. Germline V gene data show CDR1 as SGHRS and CDR2 as YFSETQ. The V gene end was trimmed by 4 bases and the J gene end by 5 bases; junction bases not matched to a gene: 11. There are 16 residues in the CDR3.

This sequence joins TRBV2 and TRBJ1-5, with D perhaps matching TRBD1 (5 bases). CDR3 length: 15 amino acids. V lost 0 bases, J lost 6 bases, and 12 bases lay in between. Germline assignment: CDR1 SNHLY and CDR2 FYNNEI. CDR3 amino acids: CASSEAGPRVQPQHF. In DNA, the CDR3 is TGTGCCAGCAGTGAAGCGGGGCCTCGGGTTCAGCCCCAGCATTTT.

The chain couples TRBV30 to TRBJ2-7; 7 bases are shared with TRBD1. From germline, CDR1 is GTSNPN and CDR2 SVGIG (reference sequence). V lost 2 bases to trimming and J lost 6 bases; unmatched junction nucleotides: 4. There are 12 residues in the CDR3. CDR3 coding DNA: TGTGCCTGGAGTCACAGGGGAACCGAGCAGTACTTC. Amino acids: CAWSHRGTEQYF. The entire variable domain, with the rest obtained from reference TRBV30 and TRBJ2-7, is as follows: SQTIHQWPATLVQPVGSPLSLECTVEGTSNPNLYWYRQAAGRGLQLLFYSVGIGQISSEVPQNLSASRPQDRQFILSSKKLLLSDSGFYLCAWSHRGTEQYFGPGTRLTVT.

Concerning this clone itself: At the DNA level, this CDR3 is encoded by other sequences in the same sample as well. The chain recombines TRBV19 with TRBJ1-5; a possible D gene is TRBD1 (6 bases). Germline V CDR1 and CDR2: LNHDA, SQIVND (reference sequence). The CDR3 length is 15 residues. Deletions cut 3 bases from V and 2 bases from J, with 11 bases between. CDR3 bases: TGTGCCAGTAGTATCGAGGGGGTTGGCAATCAGCCCCAGCATTTT. This translates into CASSIEGVGNQPQHF.

The chain recombines TRBV2 with TRBJ2-1, with 9 bases fitting TRBD1. CDR3 length: 14 amino acids. Germline values: CDR1 SNHLY, CDR2 FYNNEI. V lost 6 bases and J lost 2; bases outside the gene matches: 2. CDR3 nucleotides: TGTGCCAGCAGAACAGGGGGCGCCTACAATGAGCAGTTCTTC. Translating gives CASRTGGAYNEQFF. Variable domain in full (rest from reference TRBV2 and TRBJ2-1): EPEVTQTPSHQVTQMGQEVILRCVPISNHLYFYWYRQILGQKVEFLVSFYNNEISEKSEIFDDQFSVERPDGSNFTLKIRSTKLEDSAMYFCASRTGGAYNEQFFGPGTRLTVL.

Here the CDR3 DNA reads TGCGCCAGCAGTCAAAAGGCTAGTGGACCCTACGAGCAGTACTTC. It is translated as CASSQKASGPYEQYF. J is TRBJ2-7 and V is TRBV23-1; D unresolved. TRBV23-1 is an open reading frame, and its role is uncertain. Trimming pared 2 bases from V and 2 bases from J, leaving 13 bases between. This CDR3 is built from 15 residues.

The V call is TRBV7-2, the J call TRBJ2-7; D perhaps matches TRBD2 (7 bases). The CDR3 loop spans 17 amino acids. Trimming left V 0 bases short and J 3 bases short, with 18 bases between. Germline V gives CDR1 SGHTA, CDR2 FQGNSA. The CDR3 here is CASSLARAGASHYEQYF. The CDR3, as DNA: TGTGCCAGCAGCTTAGCGCGGGCGGGGGCGAGCCACTACGAGCAGTACTTC.

Worth noting for this clone: The sample carries other DNA sequences with the same CDR3. V usage is TRBV5-1 and J usage is TRBJ2-5; D is perhaps TRBD2 (6 bases). The CDR3 is 15 residues long. Per the germline V gene, CDR1 is SGHRS and CDR2 is YFSETQ. The germline V and J ends were trimmed by 0 bases and 4 bases, with 13 bases remaining between them. The CDR3 coding sequence is TGCGCCAGCAGCTTGGCGGGGGTATCGGGAGAGACCCAGTACTTC. Amino acids: CASSLAGVSGETQYF.

The CDR3 reads CASSQETRKNSYNEQFF. The CDR3 nucleotides are TGTGCCAGCAGCCAAGAGACCAGGAAAAACTCCTACAATGAGCAGTTCTTC. This chain joins TRBV14 and TRBJ2-1; D call uncertain. Germline V gene sequence: CDR1 SGHDN, CDR2 FVKESK. This CDR3 has 17 residues. With 0 bases removed from V and 0 bases from J, the gap between germline ends came to 12 bases.

V is TRBV14 and J is TRBJ1-1, with a tentative D call TRBD1 (5 bases). V dropped 4 bases and J dropped 1 base, with 16 bases sitting between them. CDR1 SGHDN and CDR2 FVKESK come from the germline V gene. The CDR3 loop spans 16 amino acids. The DNA of the CDR3 is TGTGCCAGCAGCCCGTTAAATCAGGGACCGAACACTGAAGCTTTCTTT. Translated, it gives CASSPLNQGPNTEAFF.

Written as DNA, the CDR3 is TGTGCTAGTGGTTCCGGACAGGTAGATGAGCAGTTCTTC. The encoded protein is CASGSGQVDEQFF. The chain has TRBV12-5 and TRBJ2-1; 7 bases line up with TRBD1. V gave up 4 bases and J gave up 8 bases; unmatched junction bases: 5. The germline V gene has CDR1 LGHNT and CDR2 FRNRAP. The CDR3 runs 13 residues.

The chain joins TRBV11-2 to TRBJ1-2, with 7 bases aligning to TRBD1. This CDR3 has 15 amino acids. Germline V lookup: CDR1 SGHAT, CDR2 FQNNGV. Trimming cost V 6 bases and J 4 bases; bases outside gene matches: 11. The CDR3 DNA sequence: TGTGCCAGCAGTTACACAACGGGACAGTCCTATGGCTACACCTTC. Its translation is CASSYTTGQSYGYTF. The variable domain in full, with the rest retrieved from reference TRBV11-2 and TRBJ1-2, is EAGVAQSPRYKIIEKRQSVAFWCNPISGHATLYWYQQILGQGPKLLIQFQNNGVVDDSQLPKDRFSAERLKGVDSTLKIQPAKLEDSAVYLCASSYTTGQSYGYTFGSGTRLTVV.

The chain recombines TRBV4-3 with TRBJ1-5, with TRBD1 as a possible D gene (5 bases). Between the trimmed V and J ends, which lost 0 bases and 5 bases, there was a span of 5 bases. CDR1 is LGHNA and CDR2 is YSLEER in the germline V gene. The CDR3 length is 13 residues. This chain's CDR3 is CASSQEGDQPQHF. The CDR3 DNA is TGCGCCAGCAGCCAAGAGGGGGATCAGCCCCAGCATTTT.

V and J are TRBV27 and TRBJ1-2; D might be TRBD1 (6 bases). The CDR3 length is 13 residues. The V end was cut by 6 bases, the J end by 4 bases, with 12 bases between. Germline V gives CDR1 MNHEY, CDR2 SMNVEV (reference sequence). DNA for the CDR3: TGTGCCAGCAGCCACGACAGGACCTATGGCTACACCTTC. Its protein product is CASSHDRTYGYTF.

For this clone: Other DNA sequences in this sample translate to the same CDR3. The V and J genes are TRBV28 and TRBJ1-1, with TRBD1 as a possible D gene (6 bases). The length of the CDR3 is 15 residues. V was shortened by 5 bases and J by 0 bases, with 13 bases between the two germline ends. Germline V gene data show CDR1 as MDHEN and CDR2 as SYDVKM. CDR3 region: CASSPPTGMNTEAFF. The CDR3 nucleotides are TGTGCCAGCAGTCCCCCGACAGGAATGAACACTGAAGCTTTCTTT.

The chain has TRBV5-4 and TRBJ1-5, with D perhaps TRBD1 (5 bases). In germline, CDR1 is SGHNT, CDR2 YYREEE (reference sequence). The CDR3 is 18 amino acids. V shed 1 base and J shed 5 bases, with 22 bases lying between them. The CDR3 here is CASSLPRVRYFWDQPQHF. The CDR3 DNA follows: TGTGCCAGCAGCTTGCCCAGGGTAAGGTACTTTTGGGATCAGCCCCAGCATTTT.